This T cell receptor beta chain was recovered during a study of T-cell reconstitution after alpha-beta-depleted transplantation in children. Whole-study results and caveats: After transplant, high TCRbeta diversity at day 60 in some patients arose from surviving recipient T cells and thymic progenitors. T cells produced anew were the main source of T-cell counts and diversity one year after transplant. Several hundred expanded graft clones reportedly were the source of alpha-beta T cells about two months after transplant.

The CDR3 consists of 13 residues. CDR1 MNHEY and CDR2 SVGEGT come from the germline V gene. V lost 6 bases to trimming and J lost 3 bases, with 10 bases between them. The library targeted TCRbeta and was prepared with unique molecular identifiers. TCRdb passed the PCR reads through MiXCR, listing each CDR3 protein once. The sample yields 200,000 to 250,000 distinct CDR3 sequences, more than 20% seen once. As regards this clonotype: The antigen is unknown.

V is TRBV6-2 or TRBV6-3 and J is TRBJ2-3, with D perhaps matching TRBD2 (5 bases). Sequenced here: PBMCs, mostly from graft donor cells, sampled 360 days after TCRalphabeta/CD19-depleted stem cell transplant. This TCR derives from a female patient younger than 10 who had a stem cell transplant for congenital amegakaryocytic thrombocytopenia, so the T cells may come from the graft donor. The CDR3 loop reads CASRLDRTDTQYF. The DNA of the CDR3 is TGTGCCAGCAGACTAGACCGAACAGATACGCAGTATTTT.